The rows below give T cell receptor beta chains drawn from one sample of a study of molecular identifiers for immune sequencing clone quantification. TCRdb re-derived calls from the PCR reads in MiXCR, one entry per CDR3 protein. The sample includes some 70,000 distinct CDR3 sequences, 15% to 20% of them seen just once. The sequencing sample was made of naive CD8+ T cells from blood, with Jurkat cell RNA spiked in. Receptor source: a human donor in good health. Some libraries in this study had Jurkat cell RNA spiked in. The CDR3 runs from the conserved cysteine through the conserved F or W. Each record gives: V gene, J gene, D gene, clone size, CDR3 DNA, CDR3 protein. D genes are given only for firm matches. The size entry is marked missing in some rows and otherwise reads once, few, many or a size class.

TRBV7-9	TRBJ1-1	NA	many	TGTGCCAGCAGCGTCCGCTCCGGCGGGGTTGGGGCCACTGAAGCTTTCTTT	CASSVRSGGVGATEAFF
TRBV24-1	TRBJ2-2	TRBD1	many	TGTGCCACCAGTGATCCCGGGACAGGGATGATCGGGGAGCTGTTTTTT	CATSDPGTGMIGELFF
TRBV12-3/TRBV12-4	TRBJ2-5	NA	many	TGTGCCAGCCAAGTTGGAGGGCCCTCTGGGGAGACCCAGTACTTC	CASQVGGPSGETQYF
TRBV11-2	TRBJ2-7	TRBD1	many	TGTGCCAGCAGCTATGGGACAGGTAGATACGAGCAGTACTTC	CASSYGTGRYEQYF
TRBV10-2	TRBJ2-7	NA	many	TGCGCCAGCAGCCTGGGACTGCCGGAGTACGAGCAGTACTTC	CASSLGLPEYEQYF
TRBV9	TRBJ2-3	TRBD1	many	TGTGCCAGCAGCGCCGGGACAGGTGGTACGCAGTATTTT	CASSAGTGGTQYF
TRBV6-5	TRBJ2-7	NA	many	TGTGCCAGCAGTTACTCGTATTCCTACGAGCAGTACTTC	CASSYSYSYEQYF
TRBV7-8	TRBJ2-2	TRBD1	many	TGTGCCAGCAGCCCGACCGGGACAGGGGGCTCCGGGGAGCTGTTTTTT	CASSPTGTGGSGELFF
TRBV9	TRBJ2-3	NA	many	TGTGCCAGCAGCGTAACGCCCTCCGATACGCAGTATTTT	CASSVTPSDTQYF
TRBV27	TRBJ2-1	TRBD2	NA	TGTGCCAGCAGTCCACTAGCGGGTGACGGACACAATGGGCAGTTCTTC	CASSPLAGDGHNGQFF
TRBV9	TRBJ2-7	NA	many	TGTGCCAGCAGCCCTACCCCGGGCAGGGCCTACGAGCAGTACTTC	CASSPTPGRAYEQYF
TRBV7-9	TRBJ2-3	NA	many	TGTGCCAGCAGCTTTGGGATGAGGGGGGGCACAGATACGCAGTATTTT	CASSFGMRGGTDTQYF
TRBV7-9	TRBJ2-5	NA	many	TGTGCCAGCAGCCCGAGGCGGGGACCCCTCCAAGAGACCCAGTACTTC	CASSPRRGPLQETQYF
TRBV14	TRBJ2-3	TRBD2	many	TGTGCCAGCAGCCCCTCCCTAGCGGGAGTAGTTACGGATACGCAGTATTTT	CASSPSLAGVVTDTQYF
TRBV4-1	TRBJ2-3	NA	many	TGCGCCAGCAGCCAAGTGTCAGCCACAGATACGCAGTATTTT	CASSQVSATDTQYF
TRBV13	TRBJ2-2	NA	many	TGTGCCAGCAACCTCGCTGGCCACACCGGGGAGCTGTTTTTT	CASNLAGHTGELFF
TRBV10-3	TRBJ2-1	NA	NA	TGTGCCACCGAGTCAGCCGGCTCCTACAATGAGCAGTTCTTC	CATESAGSYNEQFF
TRBV4-3	TRBJ1-5	TRBD1	few	TGCGCCAGCAGCCAAGACCTCGACAGGGGGAGACAGCCCCAGCATTTT	CASSQDLDRGRQPQHF
TRBV20-1	TRBJ2-1	TRBD2	few	TGCAGTGCTAGAGATTGGGGACTAGCGGGCTCCTACAATGAGCAGTTCTTC	CSARDWGLAGSYNEQFF
TRBV19	TRBJ2-7	TRBD1	NA	TGTGCCAGTAGTGCCGCCGGGACAGGGATCCCCTACGAGCAGTACTTC	CASSAAGTGIPYEQYF
TRBV4-2	TRBJ2-2	NA	many	TGTGCCAGCAGCCAAGACCCGGGTGGGGGATCCGGGGAGCTGTTTTTT	CASSQDPGGGSGELFF
TRBV6-5	TRBJ1-1	NA	many	TGTGCCAGCAGTTACCAGGGCCTGAACACTGAAGCTTTCTTT	CASSYQGLNTEAFF
TRBV6-5	TRBJ2-7	TRBD2	many	TGTGCCAGCAGCATAGCGGGAGCATCCTACGAGCAGTACTTC	CASSIAGASYEQYF
TRBV5-3	TRBJ2-1	TRBD2	NA	TGTGCCAGCAGCTTATTCGGGACTAGCGGGAGACGGGGCTACAATGAGCAGTTCTTC	CASSLFGTSGRRGYNEQFF
TRBV27	TRBJ2-3	TRBD1	many	TGTGCCAGCAGTTTAGTTTTGGGACAGGGCACAGATACGCAGTATTTT	CASSLVLGQGTDTQYF
TRBV19	TRBJ2-7	NA	few	TGTGCCAGTAGTGATCTGGTGGAGGGTGGATACGAGCAGTACTTC	CASSDLVEGGYEQYF
TRBV4-1	TRBJ2-6	NA	many	TGCGCCAGCAGCCAAATCGCTGGGGCCAACGTCCTGACTTTC	CASSQIAGANVLTF
TRBV11-1	TRBJ2-6	NA	many	TGTGCCAGCAGCTTGGTTTTCGGGAGTTTTGCTGAGACTGGGGCCAACGTCCTGACTTTC	CASSLVFGSFAETGANVLTF
TRBV30	TRBJ1-2	TRBD1	many	TGTGCCTGGGGGACAGAGGAAATATTTTGGTATGGCTACACCTTC	CAWGTEEIFWYGYTF
TRBV11-2	TRBJ2-6	NA	many	TGTGCCAGCTCACCCCTTGCCGGGGCCAACGTCCTGACTTTC	CASSPLAGANVLTF
TRBV20-1	TRBJ1-1	NA	many	TGCAGTGCTAGAGGCCTGATGATGAACACTGAAGCTTTCTTT	CSARGLMMNTEAFF
TRBV5-4	TRBJ2-1	NA	few	TGTGCCAGCAGCCCCCCGCGCGGAGGAGGGTACAATGAGCAGTTCTTC	CASSPPRGGGYNEQFF
TRBV10-3	TRBJ1-5	NA	many	TGTGCCATCAGTGGCGCGAATAATCAGCCCCAGCATTTT	CAISGANNQPQHF
TRBV27	TRBJ2-4	NA	few	TGTGCCAGCAGTTTATTGGGTTTAGCCAAAAACATTCAGTACTTC	CASSLLGLAKNIQYF
TRBV7-9	TRBJ2-7	NA	few	TGTGCCAGCAGCCCCCCAAGGAGGATCTACGAGCAGTACTTC	CASSPPRRIYEQYF
TRBV28	TRBJ2-2	TRBD2	NA	TGTGCCGGCAGTTATAGCGGGAGTACCGGGGAGCTGTTTTTT	CAGSYSGSTGELFF
TRBV19	TRBJ1-6	NA	few	TGTGCCAGTAGTTCATGGGGCGATTCACCCCTCCACTTT	CASSSWGDSPLHF
TRBV12-3/TRBV12-4	TRBJ2-7	TRBD1	few	TGTGCCAGCACCGAGAGGCCCGGGACAGCCTCCTACGAGCAGTACTTC	CASTERPGTASYEQYF
TRBV7-6	TRBJ1-3	NA	many	TGTGCCAGCAGCCTGACAGCCATCTCTGGAAACACCATATATTTT	CASSLTAISGNTIYF
TRBV28	TRBJ2-3	TRBD2	few	TGTGCCAGCAGTTTATTGTACTCCGGGACTAGTACAGATACGCAGTATTTT	CASSLLYSGTSTDTQYF
TRBV27	TRBJ2-5	NA	many	TGTGCCAGCAGTTTAGCGGGGACTGAAGAGACCCAGTACTTC	CASSLAGTEETQYF
TRBV12-3/TRBV12-4	TRBJ1-1	NA	many	TGTGCCAGCAGTTTAGGCCCGGGTGCGTGGGGTGAAGCTTTCTTT	CASSLGPGAWGEAFF
TRBV21-1	TRBJ2-2	NA	many	TGTGCCAGCAGCACCCCCGGGACTAGCGGGAAGAACACCGGGGAGCTGTTTTTT	CASSTPGTSGKNTGELFF
TRBV2	TRBJ1-2	NA	many	TGTGCCAGCAGTGACGTCCCCACAGCCAACTATGGCTACACCTTC	CASSDVPTANYGYTF
TRBV12-3/TRBV12-4	TRBJ2-3	NA	few	TGTGCCAGCAGCCTCGGATCGCCAGATACGCAGTATTTT	CASSLGSPDTQYF